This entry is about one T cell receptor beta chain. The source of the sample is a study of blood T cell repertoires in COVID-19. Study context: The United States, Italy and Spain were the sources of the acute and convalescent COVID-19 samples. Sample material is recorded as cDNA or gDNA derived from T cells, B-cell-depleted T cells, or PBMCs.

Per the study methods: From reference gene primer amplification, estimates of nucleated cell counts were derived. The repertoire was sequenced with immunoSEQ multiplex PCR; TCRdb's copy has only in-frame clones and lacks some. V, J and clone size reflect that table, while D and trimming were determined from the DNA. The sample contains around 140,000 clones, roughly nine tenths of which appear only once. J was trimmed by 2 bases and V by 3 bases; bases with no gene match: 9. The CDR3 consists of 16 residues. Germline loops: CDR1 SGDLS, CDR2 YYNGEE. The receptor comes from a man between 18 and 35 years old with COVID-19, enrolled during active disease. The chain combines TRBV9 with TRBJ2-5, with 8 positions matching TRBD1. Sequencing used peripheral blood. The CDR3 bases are TGTGCCAGCAGCGAGGCAGGGGGCTTTTCACAAGAGACCCAGTACTTC. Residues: CASSEAGGFSQETQYF.